The entry below describes one T cell receptor beta chain. The antigen remains undetermined. In the same sample, other DNA sequences code for this CDR3. Time point in this sample: week 5, during vaccination. Vaccination comprised doses that each held 300 ug of mutant IDH1 20-mer peptide, plus topical imiquimod. Assay: immunoSEQ multiplex PCR; the TCRdb copy retains only in-frame clones and omits some. The data contain about 25,000 clones, approximately 80% of them singletons. This sample stems from a study of a mutant IDH1 vaccine in newly diagnosed glioma. Background on the study: At weeks 1, 3, 5, 7, 11, 15, 19 and 23, patients received a vaccination, eight in all. Treated individuals were about 62% male and around 40% female, averaging about 42 years of age. Initiation of the vaccine course occurred 4-6 weeks after radiotherapy alone, or alongside temozolomide cycles. Before enrollment, patients got radiotherapy alone, temozolomide alone, or mostly the combination.

Sequencing was performed on PBMCs, taken from a glioma patient whose treatment included an IDH1 peptide vaccine. The sequence was obtained from a man aged 40-49 years with glioma.

CDR3 coding DNA: TGTGCCAGCAGTTTCCTTGGACAAATCACTGAAGCTTTCTTT. As protein: CASSFLGQITEAFF. The chain joins TRBV27 to TRBJ1-1, with D perhaps matching TRBD1 (5 bases). From germline, CDR1 is MNHEY and CDR2 SMNVEV (reference sequence). Trimming removed 3 bases at V and 4 bases at J, with 12 bases between. The CDR3 contains 14 residues.